This is a list of T cell receptor beta chains from one sample in a study of OX40 agonist ivuxolimab in advanced cancers. Profiling relied on immunoSEQ multiplex PCR, and the TCRdb table lists in-frame clones only, not all of them. Among more than 65,000 clones listed, around 80% were seen once. Here the sequenced sample was CD4+ or CD8+ T cells sorted from blood, taken in a trial of the OX40 agonist ivuxolimab. These receptors came from an adult with an advanced solid tumor such as melanoma, head and neck, liver or kidney cancer. Both conserved end residues are part of each CDR3. A D gene is named only where the DNA matches it firmly. Clone sizes are given selectively: once, few, many, or a class where the clone is expanded.

J gene | clone size | D gene | V gene | CDR3 protein | CDR3 DNA
TRBJ2-2 | - | - | TRBV9 | CASSVGGRHTGELFF | TGTGCCAGCAGCGTTGGGGGGCGCCACACCGGGGAGCTGTTTTTT
TRBJ2-3 | - | - | TRBV5-5 | CASSLLSDTQYF | TGTGCCAGCAGCTTACTTTCAGATACGCAGTATTTT
TRBJ2-3 | - | TRBD2 | TRBV9 | CASSLAGDTDTQYF | TGTGCCAGCAGCCTAGCGGGGGACACAGATACGCAGTATTTT
TRBJ2-3 | - | TRBD2 | TRBV4-1 | CASSHRRLGLAGEDSTDTQYF | TGCGCCAGCAGCCATCGAAGGTTGGGACTAGCGGGGGAGGATAGCACAGATACGCAGTATTTT
TRBJ1-1 | - | - | TRBV20-1 | CSASGGTEAFF | TGCAGTGCCTCCGGGGGGACTGAAGCTTTCTTT
TRBJ2-3 | - | - | TRBV11-1 | CASSHPLEQGSKPDTQYF | TGTGCCAGCAGCCACCCGCTAGAACAGGGTTCGAAACCAGATACGCAGTATTTT
TRBJ2-7 | - | TRBD2 | TRBV11-2 | CASSFSSGDYEQYF | TGTGCCAGCAGCTTCTCGAGCGGGGACTACGAGCAGTACTTC
TRBJ2-1 | - | - | TRBV6-5 | CASSYSGNRLDEQFF | TGTGCCAGCAGTTACTCGGGGAACCGACTGGACGAGCAGTTCTTC
TRBJ1-3 | - | - | TRBV7-9 | CASSRPNEGNTIYF | TGTGCCAGCAGTCGACCTAACGAAGGGAACACCATATATTTT
TRBJ1-1 | few | - | TRBV5-6 | CASSLNTEAFF | TGTGCCAGCAGCTTAAACACTGAAGCTTTCTTT
TRBJ1-1 | - | TRBD1 | TRBV10-2 | CASRGQLQNTEAFF | TGCGCCAGCAGGGGACAGCTACAGAACACTGAAGCTTTCTTT
TRBJ1-2 | - | - | TRBV7-3 | CASSLRPGDRYTF | TGTGCCAGCAGCTTACGGCCGGGGGATCGCTACACCTTC
TRBJ1-4 | - | - | TRBV5-1 | CASSLLGGQTNEKLFF | TGCGCCAGCAGCCTCCTTGGGGGCCAAACTAATGAAAAACTGTTTTTT
TRBJ2-3 | - | TRBD2 | TRBV7-2 | CASSSTGGWADTQYF | TGTGCCAGCAGCTCGACGGGGGGTTGGGCAGATACGCAGTATTTT
TRBJ2-3 | - | - | TRBV5-1 | CASSFGNSLQDTQYF | TGCGCCAGCAGCTTCGGAAACAGCTTGCAAGATACGCAGTATTTT
TRBJ2-1 | - | TRBD1 | TRBV19 | CASTPTGISYNEQFF | TGTGCCAGTACCCCGACAGGGATCTCCTACAATGAGCAGTTCTTC
TRBJ2-2 | - | TRBD2 | TRBV18 | CASSPLPPSGGLNTGELFF | TGTGCCAGCTCACCGTTACCACCGAGCGGGGGGCTTAACACCGGGGAGCTGTTTTTT
TRBJ2-2 | once | - | TRBV9 | CASSVGGRNTGELFF | TGTGCCAGCAGCGTAGGGGGACGTAACACCGGGGAGCTGTTTTTT
TRBJ1-6 | - | - | TRBV6-5 | CASSPSSSYNSPLHF | TGTGCCAGCAGCCCGTCCAGCTCCTATAATTCACCCCTCCACTTT
TRBJ2-1 | - | TRBD2 | TRBV25-1 | CASSLAGGHNEQFF | TGTGCCAGCAGTTTAGCGGGGGGGCACAATGAGCAGTTCTTC
TRBJ1-6 | - | TRBD1 | TRBV9 | CASSARDRVFNSPLHF | TGTGCCAGCAGCGCCCGGGACAGGGTGTTTAATTCACCCCTCCACTTT
TRBJ2-3 | - | TRBD2 | TRBV2 | CASSQLAGTDTQYF | TGTGCCAGCAGCCAACTAGCGGGAACAGATACGCAGTATTTT
TRBJ2-1 | - | TRBD1 | TRBV7-8 | CASSSPGQGFNEQFF | TGTGCCAGCAGCTCACCGGGACAGGGATTTAATGAGCAGTTCTTC
TRBJ1-5 | - | - | TRBV2 | CASSVRRNQPQHF | TGTGCCAGCAGTGTCAGGAGGAATCAGCCCCAGCATTTT
TRBJ2-7 | - | - | TRBV5-6 | CASSLVQGRDEQYF | TGTGCCAGCAGCTTGGTCCAGGGGAGGGACGAGCAGTACTTC
TRBJ2-2 | - | - | TRBV4-3 | CASSQEPPGIGELFF | TGCGCCAGCAGCCAAGAGCCCCCAGGGATCGGGGAGCTGTTTTTT
TRBJ2-7 | - | TRBD1 | TRBV7-2 | CASSRDRVAYEQYF | TGTGCCAGCAGCCGAGACAGGGTCGCATACGAGCAGTACTTC
TRBJ2-7 | - | TRBD2 | TRBV6-1 | CASSDQPITSGGYEQYF | TGTGCCAGCAGTGACCAGCCGATCACTAGCGGAGGCTACGAGCAGTACTTC
TRBJ1-1 | - | - | TRBV2 | CASSENPRAEAFF | TGTGCCAGCAGTGAAAACCCTCGTGCTGAAGCTTTCTTT
TRBJ2-5 | once | - | TRBV19 | CASSNSGRYQETQYF | TGTGCCAGTAGTAACTCCGGACGGTACCAAGAGACCCAGTACTTC
TRBJ2-7 | - | - | TRBV7-2 | CASSFKAGASDEQYF | TGTGCCAGCAGCTTTAAGGCAGGCGCCTCCGACGAGCAGTACTTC
TRBJ2-2 | - | - | TRBV5-1 | CASSSVGGELFF | TGCGCCAGCAGCTCGGTAGGCGGGGAGCTGTTTTTT
TRBJ1-1 | - | TRBD1 | TRBV29-1 | CSVGQGNTEAFF | TGCAGCGTGGGACAGGGGAACACTGAAGCTTTCTTT
TRBJ2-7 | - | TRBD1 | TRBV7-2 | CASSRNRQGSYEQYF | TGTGCCAGCAGCCGAAATCGACAGGGATCCTACGAGCAGTACTTC
TRBJ1-6 | - | TRBD1 | TRBV13 | CASSVGQGDSPLHF | TGTGCCAGCAGCGTCGGACAGGGAGACTCACCCCTCCACTTT
TRBJ1-3 | - | - | TRBV19 | CASSINRTPGNTIYF | TGTGCCAGTAGTATAAATCGGACTCCTGGAAACACCATATATTTT
TRBJ2-1 | few | TRBD1 | TRBV5-6 | CASSRTGARNEQFF | TGTGCCAGCAGTCGGACAGGCGCGAGGAATGAGCAGTTCTTC
TRBJ1-5 | - | - | TRBV7-6 | CASSLAPQQPQHF | TGTGCCAGCAGCTTAGCGCCCCAACAGCCCCAGCATTTT
TRBJ2-7 | - | - | TRBV6-1 | CASSEYLYEQYF | TGTGCCAGCAGTGAATACCTCTACGAGCAGTACTTC
TRBJ1-2 | - | - | TRBV7-6 | CASSSDSYGYTF | TGTGCCAGCAGCTCGGACAGCTATGGCTACACCTTC
TRBJ2-7 | - | TRBD1 | TRBV19 | CASHATGGHYEQYF | TGTGCCAGCCACGCGACAGGGGGCCACTACGAGCAGTACTTC
TRBJ1-3 | - | TRBD1 | TRBV5-1 | CASSSQGALGNTIYF | TGCGCCAGCAGCTCGCAGGGGGCCCTTGGAAACACCATATATTTT
TRBJ1-1 | - | - | TRBV6-6 | CASSFASTDTEAFF | TGTGCCAGCAGTTTCGCCAGTACTGATACTGAAGCTTTCTTT
TRBJ1-1 | - | - | TRBV6-6 | CASSYERVGPEAFF | TGTGCCAGCAGTTACGAAAGGGTCGGGCCTGAAGCTTTCTTT
TRBJ1-2 | - | - | TRBV10-3 | CAISDLSAYRGYTF | TGTGCCATCAGTGACCTATCGGCCTATCGGGGCTACACCTTC
TRBJ2-1 | - | TRBD2 | TRBV4-3 | CASSQAGLAGGLYNEQFF | TGCGCCAGCAGCCAAGCGGGACTAGCGGGGGGTCTCTACAATGAGCAGTTCTTC
TRBJ2-5 | - | - | TRBV10-3 | CAISDTQTSQETQYF | TGTGCCATCAGCGACACCCAGACTAGCCAAGAGACCCAGTACTTC
TRBJ1-2 | once | TRBD1 | TRBV9 | CASSARQGFTYGYTF | TGTGCCAGCAGCGCCCGACAGGGTTTCACCTATGGCTACACCTTC
TRBJ2-3 | - | - | TRBV7-2 | CASSLVQGGGTDTQYF | TGTGCCAGCAGCTTAGTCCAGGGGGGTGGGACAGATACGCAGTATTTT
TRBJ2-3 | - | - | TRBV5-8 | CASGLTSTDTQYF | TGTGCCAGCGGCTTAACCAGCACAGATACGCAGTATTTT
TRBJ1-1 | - | TRBD1 | TRBV7-2 | CASSYYTGGTEAFF | TGTGCCAGCAGCTACTACACAGGGGGCACTGAAGCTTTCTTT